These 28 T cell receptor beta chains share one sample of origin, sequenced in a study of neurological immune-mediated disorders. From the 5' RACE reads, TCRdb called clonotypes with MiXCR, one entry per CDR3 protein. The sample has roughly 74,000 distinct CDR3 sequences, roughly 5.6% seen once. The sample was PBMCs. The receptor source for this set is a man between 18 and 35 years old with multiple sclerosis.

CDR3 sequence reads: CSASGDEQFF. CDR3 DNA: TGCAGTGCTAGCGGGGATGAGCAGTTCTTC. The chain employs TRBV20-1 and TRBJ2-1, with D possibly matching TRBD2 (5 bases). CDR3 length: 10 amino acids. V lost 3 bases, J lost 8 bases, and 5 bases lay in between. The germline gives CDR1 DFQATT, CDR2 SNEGSKA (reference sequence).

This clonotype showed up many times. DNA for the CDR3: TGTGCCAGCTCACCACAAGAGACCCAGTACTTC. This sequence encodes CASSPQETQYF. The chain has TRBV18 and TRBJ2-5; unclear D gene. With 1 base removed from V and 3 bases from J, the gap between germline ends came to 0 bases. The CDR3 sequence is 11 residues long. Germline V lookup: CDR1 KGHSH, CDR2 LQKENI.

This clonotype was seen repeatedly, ten times or more. J is TRBJ2-7 and V is TRBV6-6; 12 bases fit TRBD2. Per germline, CDR1 MNHNY and CDR2 SVGAGI (reference sequence). CDR3 length equals 14 residues. V dropped 5 bases and J dropped 4; count of bases not matched to a gene: 3. The CDR3 reads CASSRTSGIYEQYF. CDR3 coding DNA: TGTGCCAGCAGTCGGACTAGCGGGATTTACGAGCAGTACTTC.

Of note for this clonotype: A read error is possible here, since a much larger clone lies one base away. The chain is built from TRBV20-1 and TRBJ2-7; TRBD2 matches 7 bases. The germline gives CDR1 DFQATT, CDR2 SNEGSKA (reference sequence). This CDR3 is 15 amino acids long. The V and J ends lost 3 bases and 7 bases, in that order; junction bases with no gene match: 15. The CDR3 region has the DNA TGCAGTGCTAGCGGGGCGGGAGATTGGGGCCAAGAGCAGTACTTC. Residues: CSASGAGDWGQEQYF.

This clonotype came up many times. The chain is built from TRBV5-1 and TRBJ2-7; 8 nucleotides align to TRBD1. The germline CDR1 and CDR2 sequences are SGHRS and YFSETQ. The ends lost 2 bases at V and 7 bases at J; junction bases unmatched: 5. The CDR3 is made up of 13 amino acids. CDR3 nucleotides: TGCGCCAGCAGCTTCGTACAGGGGGTGGAGCAGTACTTC. Translated: CASSFVQGVEQYF.

This clonotype was counted many times. The CDR3 DNA follows: TGTGCCAGCAGCTTAGACCCGGGTCCCCTCTCCTACGAGCAGTACTTC. It is translated as CASSLDPGPLSYEQYF. The chain recombines TRBV7-9 with TRBJ2-7; unclear D gene. CDR1 is SEHNR and CDR2 is FQNEAQ in the germline V gene (reference sequence). V dropped 1 base and J dropped 0 bases, with 13 bases sitting between them. CDR3 length: 16 residues.

This clonotype was counted many times. One junction end does not reproduce the germline sequence, and a read error may be involved. The rearrangement joins TRBV9 to TRBJ1-5; D uncertain. This CDR3 contains 13 residues. The germline V gene encodes CDR1 SGDLS and CDR2 YYNGEE. CDR3 nucleotide sequence: TGTGCCAGCAGCGCCTACACCAATCAGCCCCAGAATTTT. Translation: CASSAYTNQPQNF. The full variable domain, in which reference TRBV9 and TRBJ1-5 provide the parts outside the CDR3, is DSGVTQTPKHLITATGQRVTLRCSPRSGDLSVYWYQQSLDQGLQFLIQYYNGEERAKGNILERFSAQQFPDLHSELNLSSLELGDSALYFCASSAYTNQPQNFGDGTRLSIL.

The sample holds many counts of this clonotype. The CDR3 DNA follows: TGTGCCAGCAGCCAAGACTTTGGTGACGTTGGGGAACTGTTTTTT. Amino acid sequence: CASSQDFGDVGELFF. The V gene is TRBV4-2, the J gene TRBJ1-4, with D hard to call. Germline CDR1 LGHNA, CDR2 YNFKEQ. The CDR3 length is 15 residues. Trimming stripped 0 bases from V and 12 bases from J, with 17 bases between.

This clonotype showed up many times. The chain joins TRBV20-1 to TRBJ2-3; D unresolved. The CDR3 covers 14 residues. The germline gives CDR1 DFQATT, CDR2 SNEGSKA (reference sequence). V dropped 0 bases and J dropped 2 bases, with 9 bases sitting between them. CDR3 amino acids: CSARDIIITDTQYF. DNA for the CDR3: TGCAGTGCTAGAGATATCATAATCACAGATACGCAGTATTTT.

This clonotype was seen ten or more times. V gene TRBV20-1 combines with J gene TRBJ1-5; TRBD1 aligns across 8 bases. J was trimmed by 1 base and V by 2 bases; bases with no gene match: 7. Germline assignment: CDR1 DFQATT and CDR2 SNEGSKA (reference sequence). The CDR3 length is 16 residues. The CDR3 here is CSARPRGQVSNQPQHF. The CDR3 nucleotides read TGCAGTGCTAGACCAAGGGGACAGGTCAGCAATCAGCCCCAGCATTTT.

This chain links TRBV12-3 or TRBV12-4 with TRBJ2-2, with TRBD2 as a possible D gene (7 bases). V was cut by 5 bases and J by 7 bases, with 20 bases left in between. The CDR3 extends over 16 amino acids. The CDR3: CASSHLPGRGVGELFF. CDR3 coding DNA: TGTGCCAGCAGTCATCTCCCGGGGAGGGGGGTCGGGGAGCTGTTTTTT.

The sample holds many counts of this clonotype. This chain connects TRBV3-1 to TRBJ1-3; D gene unclear. The CDR3 runs to 14 residues. Germline V gives CDR1 LGHDT, CDR2 YNNKEL (reference sequence). V lost 6 bases and J 0 bases, leaving 9 bases between the germline ends. CDR3 protein: CASRGGNSGNTIYF. The CDR3 DNA follows: TGTGCCAGCAGAGGAGGTAACTCTGGAAACACCATATATTTT. The complete variable domain, with remaining parts taken from reference TRBV3-1 and TRBJ1-3, reads DTAVSQTPKYLVTQMGNDKSIKCEQNLGHDTMYWYKQDSKKFLKIMFSYNNKELIINETVPNRFSPKSPDKAHLNLHINSLELGDSAVYFCASRGGNSGNTIYFGEGSWLTVV.

The CDR3 region has the DNA TGTGCCAGCAGCCCGGGAGGGGAGCTGTTTTTT. This gives the protein CASSPGGELFF. The chain uses TRBV7-8 and TRBJ2-2; possible D gene TRBD2, 5 bases. CDR1 is SGHVS and CDR2 is FQNEAQ in the germline V gene. The ends were cut back, 5 bases at V and 8 bases at J, with 6 bases in the middle. The CDR3 loop spans 11 amino acids. Looking up the rest from reference TRBV7-8 and TRBJ2-2 gives the full variable domain: GAGVSQSPRYKVAKRGQDVALRCDPISGHVSLFWYQQALGQGPEFLTYFQNEAQLDKSGLPSDRFFAERPEGSVSTLKIQRTQQEDSAVYLCASSPGGELFFGEGSRLTVL.

This clonotype occurred many times. J is TRBJ2-1 and V is TRBV28, with 15 bases fitting TRBD2. V gave up 5 bases and J gave up 9 bases; unmatched junction bases: 11. The CDR3 covers 17 residues. Germline loops: CDR1 MDHEN, CDR2 SYDVKM. The CDR3, as DNA: TGTGCCAGCAGTCCCTCCCCGGGACTAGCGGGAGGTGGTGAGCAGTTCTTC. This translates into CASSPSPGLAGGGEQFF.

This clonotype was detected a few times. The chain recombines TRBV11-2 with TRBJ1-6; D unresolved. The CDR3 sequence is 15 residues long. Germline loops: CDR1 SGHAT, CDR2 FQNNGV. Between the trimmed V and J ends, which lost 1 base and 6 bases, there was a span of 10 bases. The CDR3 coding sequence is TGTGCCAGCAGCTTAGGCTGGCTAAGTAATTCACCCCTCCACTTT. Its translation: CASSLGWLSNSPLHF.

This clonotype was recorded many times. This chain uses TRBV5-1 with TRBJ2-7, with D possibly TRBD1 on 8 matching bases. The V end was cut by 2 bases, the J end by 2 bases, with 14 bases between. Germline CDR1 SGHRS, CDR2 YFSETQ. The CDR3 contains 15 residues. CDR3 region: CASSFGQGGPYEQYF. CDR3 DNA: TGCGCCAGCAGCTTCGGACAGGGAGGGCCCTACGAGCAGTACTTC.

There are many counts of this clonotype. DNA for the CDR3: TGTGCCAGCAGTTTCAATGGGCAGCCCCAGCATTTT. Protein sequence: CASSFNGQPQHF. The V call is TRBV27, the J call TRBJ1-5; unclear D gene. The germline V gene encodes CDR1 MNHEY and CDR2 SMNVEV (reference sequence). This CDR3 spans 12 amino acids. V lost 3 bases to trimming and J lost 7 bases, with 7 bases between them.

This clonotype occurred many times. The V and J genes are TRBV20-1 and TRBJ2-7; 7 nucleotides agree with TRBD1. The trim removed 6 bases at V and 2 bases at J, leaving 4 bases unmatched. CDR1 and CDR2 (germline): DFQATT, SNEGSKA (reference sequence). There are 12 residues in the CDR3. The CDR3 sequence is CSAGTDTYEQYF. CDR3 DNA sequence: TGCAGTGCAGGGACAGACACCTACGAGCAGTACTTC.

This clonotype came up many times. The chain couples TRBV29-1 to TRBJ2-5; D remains ambiguous. Germline V lookup: CDR1 SQVTM, CDR2 ANQGSEA. The CDR3 covers 9 residues. The V end lost 4 bases, the J end lost 8 bases, and 5 bases lay between the germline ends. In DNA form, the CDR3 reads TGCAGCGTTGGGGGAACCCAGTACTTC. As protein: CSVGGTQYF.

With regard to this clonotype: This may be a read error: a much more frequent sequence differs by one nucleotide. The J gene is TRBJ2-3, the V gene TRBV20-1; D is ambiguous. There are 13 residues in the CDR3. V was shortened by 3 bases and J by 4 bases, with 11 bases between the two germline ends. Germline values: CDR1 DFQATT, CDR2 SNEGSKA (reference sequence). The CDR3 here is CSARGKGPDTQYF. Here the CDR3 DNA reads TGCAGTGCTAGGGGCAAGGGTCCAGATACGCAGTATTTT.

This clonotype came up many times. Given a much more abundant clone one base away, this may be a read error. V usage is TRBV2 and J usage is TRBJ1-1, with D maybe TRBD1 (5 bases). Germline V CDR1 and CDR2: SNHLY, FYNNEI. V dropped 4 bases and J dropped 3 bases, with 12 bases sitting between them. This CDR3 has 14 amino acids. CDR3 loop: CASSVGGNDTEAFF. As DNA, the CDR3 is TGTGCCAGCAGTGTCGGGGGGAACGACACTGAAGCTTTCTTT. The whole variable domain, remainder taken from reference TRBV2 and TRBJ1-1, is EPEVTQTPSHQVTQMGQEVILRCVPISNHLYFYWYRQILGQKVEFLVSFYNNEISEKSEIFDDQFSVERPDGSNFTLKIRSTKLEDSAMYFCASSVGGNDTEAFFGQGTRLTVV.

This clonotype was seen repeatedly, ten times or more. The CDR3 DNA sequence: TGCAGTGCTAGAGGGTCGATCTACGAGCAGTACTTC. Translation: CSARGSIYEQYF. The genes are TRBV20-1 and TRBJ2-7; no clear D. Trimming stripped 1 base from V and 3 bases from J, with 7 bases between. The CDR3 runs 12 residues. Germline V gene sequence: CDR1 DFQATT, CDR2 SNEGSKA (reference sequence).

This clonotype was picked up many times. The chain links TRBV6-4 to TRBJ2-3; D is unresolved. Per germline, CDR1 MRHNA and CDR2 SNTAGT. V was shortened by 0 bases and J by 2 bases, with 3 bases between the two germline ends. This CDR3 has 13 amino acids. The CDR3 nucleotides are TGTGCCAGCAGTGACTCTAACACAGATACGCAGTATTTT. Its translation: CASSDSNTDTQYF.

This clonotype was recorded many times. The V gene is TRBV10-3, the J gene TRBJ2-2; D assignment may be TRBD1 or TRBD2 (6 bases each). V was clipped by 5 bases and J by 6 bases, with 16 bases between them. CDR1 and CDR2 from the germline V gene are ENHRY and SYGVKD. The CDR3 loop spans 15 amino acids. CDR3 protein: CAISSWTEGAGELFF. The DNA of the CDR3 is TGTGCCATCAGTAGCTGGACGGAGGGGGCCGGGGAGCTGTTTTTT.

This clonotype was picked up many times. The V call is TRBV5-1, the J call TRBJ1-2, with 8 bases that match TRBD1. Germline trimming cut 0 bases from V and 3 bases from J; bases unmatched to any gene: 4. Germline V lookup: CDR1 SGHRS, CDR2 YFSETQ. The CDR3 extends over 15 amino acids. The CDR3, as DNA: TGCGCCAGCAGCTTGGAGGGACAGGACTACTATGGCTACACCTTC. This sequence encodes CASSLEGQDYYGYTF.

This rearrangement joins TRBV7-2 to TRBJ2-1; the match to TRBD2 covers 8 bases. This CDR3 spans 15 amino acids. CDR1 is SGHTA and CDR2 is FQGNSA in the germline V gene. Trimming removed 4 bases from V and 7 bases from J; junction bases left unmatched: 9. The CDR3 DNA reads TGTGCCAGCAGCTCCGGGACTAGAGGGGGGAATGAGCAGTTCTTC. Translated: CASSSGTRGGNEQFF.

At least ten counts were recorded for this clonotype. The V and J genes are TRBV15 and TRBJ1-6, with D hard to call. This CDR3 has 15 amino acids. V was cut by 0 bases and J by 7 bases, with 10 bases left in between. Germline CDR1 LNHNV, CDR2 YYDKDF (reference sequence). The CDR3 region is CATSRDRALNSPLHF. The CDR3 DNA reads as TGTGCCACCAGCAGAGATCGGGCGCTAAATTCACCCCTCCACTTT.

V gene TRBV20-1 combines with J gene TRBJ2-7; 7 bases match TRBD1. The CDR3 extends over 14 amino acids. Germline V CDR1 and CDR2: DFQATT, SNEGSKA (reference sequence). Losses at the gene ends were 5 bases for V and 1 base for J; bases not matched to a gene: 8. CDR3 in amino acids: CSAPYRGTSYEQYF. The CDR3 DNA reads TGCAGTGCTCCCTACAGGGGAACGTCCTACGAGCAGTACTTC.